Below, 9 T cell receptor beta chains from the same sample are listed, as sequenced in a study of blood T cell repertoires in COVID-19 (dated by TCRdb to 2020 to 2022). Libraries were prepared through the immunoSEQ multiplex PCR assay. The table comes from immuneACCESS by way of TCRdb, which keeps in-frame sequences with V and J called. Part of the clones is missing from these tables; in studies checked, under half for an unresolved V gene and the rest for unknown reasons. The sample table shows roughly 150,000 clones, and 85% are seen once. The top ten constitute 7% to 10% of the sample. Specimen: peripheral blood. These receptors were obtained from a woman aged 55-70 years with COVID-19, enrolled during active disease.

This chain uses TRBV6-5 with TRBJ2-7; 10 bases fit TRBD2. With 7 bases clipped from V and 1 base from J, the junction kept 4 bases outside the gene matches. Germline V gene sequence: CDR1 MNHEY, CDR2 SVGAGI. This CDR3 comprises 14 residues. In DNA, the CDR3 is TGTGCCAGCAAACTAGCGGGGCCTTCCTACGAGCAGTACTTC. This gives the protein CASKLAGPSYEQYF.

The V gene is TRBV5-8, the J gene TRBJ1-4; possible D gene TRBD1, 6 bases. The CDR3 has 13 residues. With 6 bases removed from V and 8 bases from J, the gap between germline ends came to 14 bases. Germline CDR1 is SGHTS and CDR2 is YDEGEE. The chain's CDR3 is CASNIQGSEKLFF. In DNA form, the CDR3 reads TGTGCCAGCAACATACAGGGAAGCGAAAAACTGTTTTTT.

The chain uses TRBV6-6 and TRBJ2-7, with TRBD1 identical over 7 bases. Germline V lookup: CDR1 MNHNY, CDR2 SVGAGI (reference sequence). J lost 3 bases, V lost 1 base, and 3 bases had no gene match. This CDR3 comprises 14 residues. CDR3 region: CASSYYTGDYEQYF. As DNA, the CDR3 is TGTGCCAGCAGTTACTACACAGGGGACTACGAGCAGTACTTC.

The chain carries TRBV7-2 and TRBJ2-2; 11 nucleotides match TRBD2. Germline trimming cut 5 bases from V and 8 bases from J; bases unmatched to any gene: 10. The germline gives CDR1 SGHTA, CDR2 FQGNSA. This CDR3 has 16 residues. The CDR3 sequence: CASSPLAGGRAGELFF. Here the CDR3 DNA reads TGTGCCAGCAGCCCCCTAGCGGGAGGACGGGCGGGGGAGCTGTTTTTT.

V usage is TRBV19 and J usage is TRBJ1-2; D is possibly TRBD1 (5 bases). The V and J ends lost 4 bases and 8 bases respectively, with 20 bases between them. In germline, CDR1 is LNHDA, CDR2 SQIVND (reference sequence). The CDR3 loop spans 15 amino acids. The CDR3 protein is CASSTGTQDFRGYTF. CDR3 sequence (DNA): TGTGCCAGTAGTACCGGGACTCAGGACTTTAGAGGCTACACCTTC.

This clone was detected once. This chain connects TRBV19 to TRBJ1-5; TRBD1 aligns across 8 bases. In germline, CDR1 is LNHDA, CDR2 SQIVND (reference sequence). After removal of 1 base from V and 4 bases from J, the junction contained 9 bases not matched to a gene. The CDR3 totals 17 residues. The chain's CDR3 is CASSIGQGARRNQPQHF. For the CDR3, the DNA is TGTGCCAGTAGTATAGGGCAGGGGGCGCGGAGGAATCAGCCCCAGCATTTT.

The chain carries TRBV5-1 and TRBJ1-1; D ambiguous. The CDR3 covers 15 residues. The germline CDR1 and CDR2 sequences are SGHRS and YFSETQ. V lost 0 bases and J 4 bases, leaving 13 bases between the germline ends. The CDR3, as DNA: TGCGCCAGCAGCTTGGAGGCGGGCTACAGCACTGAAGCTTTCTTT. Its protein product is CASSLEAGYSTEAFF. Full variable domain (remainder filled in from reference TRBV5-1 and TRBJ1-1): KAGVTQTPRYLIKTRGQQVTLSCSPISGHRSVSWYQQTPGQGLQFLFEYFSETQRNKGNFPGRFSGRQFSNSRSEMNVSTLELGDSALYLCASSLEAGYSTEAFFGQGTRLTVV.

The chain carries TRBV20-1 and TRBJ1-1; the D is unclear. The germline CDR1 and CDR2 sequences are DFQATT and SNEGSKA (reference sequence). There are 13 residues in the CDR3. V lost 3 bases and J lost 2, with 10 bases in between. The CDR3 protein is CSASVRPNTEAFF. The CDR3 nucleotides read TGCAGTGCTAGTGTCCGTCCTAACACTGAAGCTTTCTTT.

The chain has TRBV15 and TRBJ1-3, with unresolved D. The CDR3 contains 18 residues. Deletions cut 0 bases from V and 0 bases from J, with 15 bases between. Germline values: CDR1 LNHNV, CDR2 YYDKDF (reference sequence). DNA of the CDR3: TGTGCCACCAGCAGAGATCCCCCCAGGAGGGACTCTGGAAACACCATATATTTT. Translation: CATSRDPPRRDSGNTIYF.